This T cell receptor beta chain appears in the sequencing data of a study of T cell clonality in common variable immunodeficiency. The study, taken as a whole, reports: CVID subjects showed higher TCRbeta clonality than healthy controls. CVID patient heterogeneity limited repertoire-clinical complication correlations. Fewer deletions and N-nucleotide insertions were reportedly seen in common variable immunodeficiency TCR beta sequences.

Produced via immunoSEQ multiplex PCR; TCRdb's table is partial and in-frame only. The specimen has about 7,300 clones, none found just once. Germline V gene data show CDR1 as SGHTA and CDR2 as FQGNSA. Trimming removed 3 bases at V and 3 bases at J, with 14 bases between. This CDR3 comprises 15 residues. In the case of this clone: Its antigen is as yet unknown. From the germline J gene comes the end of the CDR3, since the read stops 3 residues before it.

Patients and controls were mostly of Caucasian heritage. This receptor was obtained from a human donor with common variable immunodeficiency. The sample consisted of peripheral blood mononuclear cells. The chain is built from TRBV7-2 and TRBJ1-2, with D possibly matching TRBD1 (5 bases). The sequenced CDR3 bases are TGTGCCAGCAGCTTCGAGGACATAGCTCACTATGGC. This encodes CASSFEDIAHYG. From start to end, the CDR3 is CASSFEDIAHYGYTF.